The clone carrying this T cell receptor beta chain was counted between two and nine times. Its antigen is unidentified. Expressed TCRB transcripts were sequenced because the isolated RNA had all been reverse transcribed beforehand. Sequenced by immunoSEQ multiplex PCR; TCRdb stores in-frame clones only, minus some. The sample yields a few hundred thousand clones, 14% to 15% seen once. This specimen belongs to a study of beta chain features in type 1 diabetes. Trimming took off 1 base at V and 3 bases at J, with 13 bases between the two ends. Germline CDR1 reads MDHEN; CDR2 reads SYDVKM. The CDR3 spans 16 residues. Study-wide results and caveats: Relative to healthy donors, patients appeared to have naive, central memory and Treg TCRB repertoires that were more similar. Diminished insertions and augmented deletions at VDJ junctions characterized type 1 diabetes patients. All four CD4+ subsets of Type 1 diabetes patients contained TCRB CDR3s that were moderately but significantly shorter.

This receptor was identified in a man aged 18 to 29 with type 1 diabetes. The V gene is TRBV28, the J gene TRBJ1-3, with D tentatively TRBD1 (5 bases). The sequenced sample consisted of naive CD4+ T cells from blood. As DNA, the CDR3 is TGTGCCAGCAGTTTATTGCGGGGCAGGGTTGGAAACACCATATATTTT. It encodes CASSLLRGRVGNTIYF.